The sequence of this TCR beta chain was determined in a study of T cells in Graves' hyperthyroidism and ophthalmopathy. This clonotype was observed a few times. The antigen is undetermined. In making diagnoses, clinical symptoms, serum thyroxine and TRAb, thyroid ultrasound and orbital computed tomography were all used. This sample holds PBMCs from 8 to 10 ml fresh peripheral blood. Study findings and constraints: Among thyroid clonotypes expanded above 0.001, most also appeared in blood.

TCR beta CDR3 regions were amplified from RNA. A first-round RT-PCR of the TCR CDR3 used the HTBI primer set. TCRdb processed the multiplex PCR reads anew with MiXCR; each CDR3 protein has one entry. Among about 640,000 distinct CDR3 sequences listed, less than 25% were seen once. The sequence was collected from a man aged 25-45 years with Graves' ophthalmopathy. The sample consisted of blood.

CDR3 DNA: TGTGCCAGCAGCTTTCGGAAGGAGGGCAACATTCAGTACTTC. It yields the protein CASSFRKEGNIQYF. The V gene is TRBV7-9, the J gene TRBJ2-4, with D maybe TRBD2 (6 bases). The germline V and J ends were trimmed by 3 bases and 7 bases, with 13 bases remaining between them. CDR3 length: 14 residues. The germline V gene encodes CDR1 SEHNR and CDR2 FQNEAQ (reference sequence).